This T cell receptor (beta chain) was identified in a study of identical twins. Overall study results and limits: The authors drew conclusions from cross-sectional statistical analysis rather than following the same donors. The models gave estimates that fell short of the out-of-frame TCR alpha sharing seen in monozygotic twins.

The table lists this clonotype with a few counts. Its antigen remains unidentified. One junction end does not reproduce the germline sequence, and a read error may be involved. Template switching added a universal primer site; cDNA carried unique molecular identifiers. Using its own MiXCR run on the 5' RACE reads, TCRdb lists one record per CDR3 protein. The data hold 1.5 million to 2 million distinct CDR3 sequences, with 25% to 35% observed a single time. Germline CDR1 and CDR2: KGHDR and SFDVKD. This CDR3 is built from 17 residues. The genes are TRBV24-1 and TRBJ2-6; 8 nucleotides match TRBD1. This receptor was obtained from a newborn girl in good health. The source material was cord blood. The CDR3 reads CATSERTGFSGAKVLTF. The DNA of the CDR3 is TGTGCCACCAGTGAACGGACAGGGTTCTCTGGGGCCAAAGTCCTGACTTTC.